Listed here are 27 T cell receptor beta chains from one sample, sequenced in a study of Ad26.COV2.S vaccination and SARS-CoV-2 variants. Documented treatment: some 20 received Ad26.COV2.S at low or high dose, single or two shots; about 5 received placebo; per-sample allocation not given. Collection of samples fell on day 63 after the first vaccine or placebo injection. Method: immunoSEQ multiplex PCR; TCRdb's copy keeps in-frame clones and lacks some. The sample has around 240,000 clones, approximately 90% seen once. Specimen: peripheral blood, collected in a trial of Ad26.COV2.S vaccine versus placebo. Every receptor here comes from a person between 18 and 60 years old who received the Ad26.COV2.S COVID-19 vaccine or a placebo.

This chain joins TRBV28 and TRBJ1-2, with D perhaps matching TRBD1 (5 bases). The V gene lost 5 bases and the J gene lost 10 bases, with 17 bases spanning the gap. Looked up from germline, CDR1 is MDHEN and CDR2 is SYDVKM. The CDR3 has 13 amino acids. The CDR3 here is CASSPLRATVYTF. The CDR3 DNA follows: TGTGCCAGCAGTCCCCTGAGAGCGACAGTCTACACCTTC.

This clone was counted once. This chain links TRBV5-1 with TRBJ2-2; D possibly corresponds to TRBD1 (7 bases). Germline CDR1 reads SGHRS; CDR2 reads YFSETQ. This CDR3 contains 17 residues. With 0 bases removed from V and 2 bases from J, the gap between germline ends came to 14 bases. CDR3 nucleotide sequence: TGCGCCAGCAGCTTGGCCCCCAGGGGGACTAACACCGGGGAGCTGTTTTTT. As protein: CASSLAPRGTNTGELFF. The whole variable domain, filled in from reference TRBV5-1 and TRBJ2-2, reads KAGVTQTPRYLIKTRGQQVTLSCSPISGHRSVSWYQQTPGQGLQFLFEYFSETQRNKGNFPGRFSGRQFSNSRSEMNVSTLELGDSALYLCASSLAPRGTNTGELFFGEGSRLTVL.

The J gene is TRBJ2-1, the V gene TRBV7-2; a weak D match, TRBD2 (6 bases). With 1 base removed from V and 10 bases from J, the gap between germline ends came to 11 bases. The CDR3 contains 13 residues. Germline loops: CDR1 SGHTA, CDR2 FQGNSA. This chain's CDR3 is CASSLEPLAEQFF. The CDR3 DNA reads as TGTGCCAGCAGCTTAGAACCCCTAGCGGAGCAGTTCTTC. The full variable domain, its missing parts supplied by reference TRBV7-2 and TRBJ2-1, is GAGVSQSPSNKVTEKGKDVELRCDPISGHTALYWYRQSLGQGLEFLIYFQGNSAPDKSGLPSDRFSAERTGGSVSTLTIQRTQQEDSAVYLCASSLEPLAEQFFGPGTRLTVL.

This clone was seen once. The rearrangement uses TRBV6-5 and TRBJ1-3; D uncertain. Germline loops: CDR1 MNHEY, CDR2 SVGAGI. This CDR3 is built from 15 residues. Trimming shortened V by 6 bases and J by 3 bases, and 15 bases separated the two germline ends. The CDR3 DNA follows: TGTGCCAGCAGGGACCGGACGGTAGTTGGAAACACCATATATTTT. Translated: CASRDRTVVGNTIYF.

The gene calls are TRBV3-1 (or the pseudogene TRBV3-2) and TRBJ1-1; D ambiguous. CDR3 size: 15 residues. CDR1 and CDR2 (germline): LGHDT, YNNKEL (reference sequence). V was trimmed by 2 bases and J by 4 bases, leaving 14 bases between them. DNA for the CDR3: TGTGCCAGCAGCCAATCCGGGCCCGGAGGCACTGAAGCTTTCTTT. This gives the protein CASSQSGPGGTEAFF.

The V call is TRBV4-3, the J call TRBJ2-3; either TRBD1 or TRBD2 may fit D (5 bases each). In germline, CDR1 is LGHNA, CDR2 YSLEER. CDR3 length: 16 amino acids. V shed 1 base and J shed 2 bases, with 13 bases lying between them. The CDR3 DNA sequence: TGCGCCAGCAGCCAAGCTCGGGGCGGCATCACAGATACGCAGTATTTT. This encodes CASSQARGGITDTQYF.

This chain uses TRBV2 with TRBJ1-5; D is unresolved. The CDR3 extends over 14 amino acids. Trimming pared 6 bases from V and 10 bases from J, leaving 19 bases between. Germline CDR1 SNHLY, CDR2 FYNNEI. The CDR3 DNA is TGTGCCAGCAGCCCTGAAAGCGTCACTAGCCCCCAGCATTTT. Translated, it gives CASSPESVTSPQHF. The full variable domain, with the rest looked up from reference TRBV2 and TRBJ1-5, is EPEVTQTPSHQVTQMGQEVILRCVPISNHLYFYWYRQILGQKVEFLVSFYNNEISEKSEIFDDQFSVERPDGSNFTLKIRSTKLEDSAMYFCASSPESVTSPQHFGDGTRLSIL.

This clone was recorded a few times. This rearrangement joins TRBV4-1 to TRBJ2-4; no firm D call. V was cut by 1 base and J by 4 bases, with 8 bases left in between. CDR1 is MGHRA, CDR2 YSYEKL, per germline. The CDR3 totals 14 residues. In DNA, the CDR3 is TGCGCCAGCAGCCAAGGGGAAGATAAAAACATTCAGTACTTC. Translated, it gives CASSQGEDKNIQYF.

V and J are TRBV7-9 and TRBJ2-5, with D maybe TRBD2 (5 bases). The CDR3 extends over 15 amino acids. Trimming shortened V by 1 base and J by 4 bases, and 13 bases separated the two germline ends. The germline V gene has CDR1 SEHNR and CDR2 FQNEAQ (reference sequence). CDR3 nucleotides: TGTGCCAGCAGCTTAGGCGGCCTAGCAGTAGAGACCCAGTACTTC. Protein: CASSLGGLAVETQYF.

The gene calls are TRBV7-8 and TRBJ2-2; a possible D gene is TRBD2 (6 bases). Germline V gene data show CDR1 as SGHVS and CDR2 as FQNEAQ. The CDR3 extends over 16 amino acids. Between the trimmed V and J ends, which lost 2 bases and 5 bases, there was a span of 15 bases. CDR3 coding DNA: TGTGCCAGCAGCTTAACTGGCGGGAAGGATACCGGGGAGCTGTTTTTT. This encodes CASSLTGGKDTGELFF.

A remark on this clone: This sample also contains other DNA sequences that code for the same CDR3. The DNA of the CDR3 is TGCGCCAGCAGTGATACCGGGGAGCTGTTTTTT. Translating gives CASSDTGELFF. The chain combines TRBV10-1 with TRBJ2-2; no clear D. Trimming removed 3 bases at V and 5 bases at J, with 1 base between. Looked up from germline, CDR1 is WNHNN and CDR2 is SYGVQD (reference sequence). This CDR3 has 11 residues.

CDR3 coding DNA: TGTGCCAGCAGCTGGAAACCGACAGGATCTTCCTACGAGCAGTACTTC. Protein: CASSWKPTGSSYEQYF. The rearrangement uses TRBV5-6 and TRBJ2-7, with D perhaps TRBD1 (6 bases). Per the germline V gene, CDR1 is SGHDT and CDR2 is YYEEEE. The CDR3 sequence is 16 residues long. V was clipped by 3 bases and J by 1 base, with 17 bases between them.

The chain employs TRBV20-1 and TRBJ1-2; D is perhaps TRBD1 (5 bases). The CDR3 spans 14 residues. The V end lost 3 bases, the J end lost 0 bases, and 11 bases lay between the germline ends. The germline gives CDR1 DFQATT, CDR2 SNEGSKA (reference sequence). CDR3 protein: CSASRSGPNYGYTF. The CDR3 DNA reads as TGCAGTGCTAGTCGGTCGGGACCTAACTATGGCTACACCTTC.

The gene calls are TRBV18 and TRBJ2-6, with 11 bases matching TRBD1. Germline assignment: CDR1 KGHSH and CDR2 LQKENI. Trimming removed 5 bases from V and 0 bases from J; junction bases left unmatched: 6. The CDR3 is made up of 18 amino acids. CDR3 in DNA: TGTGCCAGCTCAGCCTCCGGGACAGGGGGCTCTGGGGCCAACGTCCTGACTTTC. This translates into CASSASGTGGSGANVLTF.

This clone was seen once. This sequence joins TRBV12-5 and TRBJ2-1, with D unresolved. Germline V CDR1 and CDR2: LGHNT, FRNRAP. The CDR3 has 12 residues. The germline V and J ends were trimmed by 5 bases and 7 bases, with 9 bases remaining between them. In DNA form, the CDR3 reads TGTGCTAGTGGTGTCCAATTTAATGAGCAGTTCTTC. Protein sequence: CASGVQFNEQFF.

This chain connects TRBV11-2 to TRBJ2-3; 11 nucleotides line up with TRBD2. J was trimmed by 2 bases and V by 5 bases; bases with no gene match: 3. Per the germline V gene, CDR1 is SGHAT and CDR2 is FQNNGV. The CDR3 contains 15 residues. The CDR3 nucleotides read TGTGCCAGCAGCCAACTAGCGGGGGCCACAGATACGCAGTATTTT. This gives the protein CASSQLAGATDTQYF. The full variable domain, with the rest looked up from reference TRBV11-2 and TRBJ2-3, is EAGVAQSPRYKIIEKRQSVAFWCNPISGHATLYWYQQILGQGPKLLIQFQNNGVVDDSQLPKDRFSAERLKGVDSTLKIQPAKLEDSAVYLCASSQLAGATDTQYFGPGTRLTVL.

The chain uses TRBV28 and TRBJ2-3, with 12 bases that match TRBD2. V lost 5 bases and J lost 2; bases outside the gene matches: 5. The CDR3 is 16 amino acids. Germline loops: CDR1 MDHEN, CDR2 SYDVKM. This chain's CDR3 is CASSTGLAGHTDTQYF. The CDR3 DNA reads as TGTGCCAGCAGTACAGGACTAGCGGGGCACACAGATACGCAGTATTTT.

The chain couples TRBV6-5 to TRBJ1-6; TRBD1 aligns across 7 bases. Germline lookup yields CDR1 MNHEY and CDR2 SVGAGI. Trimming removed 4 bases from V and 7 bases from J; junction bases left unmatched: 4. The CDR3 sequence is 14 residues long. This CDR3 is CASSWDRGNSPLHF. CDR3 in DNA: TGTGCCAGCAGTTGGGACAGAGGGAATTCACCCCTCCACTTT.

Concerning this clone: This specimen includes other DNA sequences encoding the same CDR3. V usage is TRBV9 and J usage is TRBJ2-2, with 7 bases identical to TRBD1. In germline, CDR1 is SGDLS, CDR2 YYNGEE. The trim removed 2 bases at V and 5 bases at J, leaving 3 bases unmatched. The CDR3 totals 14 residues. The chain's CDR3 is CASSVTGNTGELFF. CDR3 nucleotides: TGTGCCAGCAGCGTGACAGGGAATACCGGGGAGCTGTTTTTT.

The CDR3 region has the DNA TGTGCCAGCAGCTTTAGGGGCACGGGCACTGAAGCTTTCTTT. Translating it yields CASSFRGTGTEAFF. The chain carries TRBV11-2 and TRBJ1-1, with D perhaps TRBD1 (5 bases). Germline CDR1 SGHAT, CDR2 FQNNGV. There are 14 residues in the CDR3. The germline V and J ends were trimmed by 3 bases and 4 bases, with 12 bases remaining between them. The full variable domain, with the rest looked up from reference TRBV11-2 and TRBJ1-1, is EAGVAQSPRYKIIEKRQSVAFWCNPISGHATLYWYQQILGQGPKLLIQFQNNGVVDDSQLPKDRFSAERLKGVDSTLKIQPAKLEDSAVYLCASSFRGTGTEAFFGQGTRLTVV.

This chain connects TRBV6-6 to TRBJ2-7; 8 bases line up with TRBD2. Per the germline V gene, CDR1 is MNHNY and CDR2 is SVGAGI (reference sequence). Trimming removed 4 bases from V and 3 bases from J; junction bases left unmatched: 8. The CDR3 extends over 15 amino acids. CDR3 DNA sequence: TGTGCCAGCAGTTCCGAACTAGCGGTAAACTACGAGCAGTACTTC. Residues: CASSSELAVNYEQYF.

The chain carries TRBV29-1 and TRBJ1-1; D not resolved. V was clipped by 0 bases and J by 1 base, with 9 bases between them. The V gene's germline CDR1 is SQVTM and CDR2 ANQGSEA. CDR3 length equals 14 residues. In DNA, the CDR3 is TGCAGCGTTGAAGATCATCAGCGGAACACTGAAGCTTTCTTT. Protein sequence: CSVEDHQRNTEAFF.

This clone came up once. The genes are TRBV3-1 (or the pseudogene TRBV3-2) and TRBJ1-2; 9 bases match TRBD1. The J segment lost 6 bases and the V segment lost 4 bases, leaving 6 bases of the junction unmatched. This CDR3 comprises 14 residues. The germline CDR1 and CDR2 sequences are LGHDT and YNNKEL (reference sequence). This CDR3 is CASSPGQGPHGYTF. For the CDR3, the DNA is TGTGCCAGCAGCCCGGGACAGGGCCCACATGGCTACACCTTC.

This clone appeared a few times. The chain has TRBV7-9 and TRBJ1-2; D not certain. This CDR3 has 12 residues. Germline V gives CDR1 SEHNR, CDR2 FQNEAQ (reference sequence). The CDR3 is CAPRESNYGYTF. The CDR3 bases are TGTGCTCCGAGGGAGTCTAACTATGGCTACACCTTC.

The V call is TRBV25-1, the J call TRBJ1-2; D is unclear. The CDR3 is 15 amino acids. V lost 0 bases, J lost 7 bases, and 15 bases lay in between. The germline gives CDR1 MGHDK, CDR2 SYGVNS. The CDR3 nucleotides read TGTGCCAGCAGTGAATATAGGGCGGCCCAGTCTGGCTACACCTTC. This codes for CASSEYRAAQSGYTF.

In DNA, the CDR3 is TGTGCCAGTGGGACAGGAAGGAAGCAGTACTTC. Protein: CASGTGRKQYF. The chain has TRBV12-3 or TRBV12-4 and TRBJ2-7, with TRBD1 matching 8 bases. Unmatched junction bases numbered 6, after V lost 9 bases and J lost 8 bases. This CDR3 is 11 amino acids long.

This rearrangement joins TRBV5-1 to TRBJ2-7; D is undetermined. Deletions cut 4 bases from V and 0 bases from J, with 8 bases between. This CDR3 region has 13 residues. Germline V gene lookup returns CDR1 SGHRS and CDR2 YFSETQ. CDR3 nucleotide sequence: TGCGCCAGCAGCCCGGTTGGCTCCTACGAGCAGTACTTC. As protein: CASSPVGSYEQYF.